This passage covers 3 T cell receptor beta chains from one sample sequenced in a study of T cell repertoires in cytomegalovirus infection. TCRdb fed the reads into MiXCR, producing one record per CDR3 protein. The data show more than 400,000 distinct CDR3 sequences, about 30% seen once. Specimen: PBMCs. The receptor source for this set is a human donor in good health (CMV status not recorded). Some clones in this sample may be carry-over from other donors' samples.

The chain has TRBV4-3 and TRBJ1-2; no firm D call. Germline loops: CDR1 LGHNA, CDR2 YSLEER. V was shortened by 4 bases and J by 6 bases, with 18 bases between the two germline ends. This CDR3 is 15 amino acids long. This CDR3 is CASSPGNGLWDGYTF. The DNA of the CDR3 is TGCGCCAGCAGCCCTGGGAACGGTCTCTGGGATGGCTACACCTTC.

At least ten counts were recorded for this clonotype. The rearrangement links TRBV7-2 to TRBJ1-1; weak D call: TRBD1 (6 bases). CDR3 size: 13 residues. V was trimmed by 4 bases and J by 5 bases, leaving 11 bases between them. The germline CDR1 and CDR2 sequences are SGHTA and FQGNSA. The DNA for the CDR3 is TGTGCCAGCAGCTCCAGGGGTGGAACTGAAGCTTTCTTT. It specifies CASSSRGGTEAFF.

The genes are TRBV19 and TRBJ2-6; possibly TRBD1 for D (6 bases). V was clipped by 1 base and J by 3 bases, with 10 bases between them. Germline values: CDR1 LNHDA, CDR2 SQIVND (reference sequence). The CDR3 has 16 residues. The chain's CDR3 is CASSIGLQGGANVLTF. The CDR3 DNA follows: TGTGCCAGTAGTATAGGTCTACAGGGTGGGGCCAACGTCCTGACTTTC.